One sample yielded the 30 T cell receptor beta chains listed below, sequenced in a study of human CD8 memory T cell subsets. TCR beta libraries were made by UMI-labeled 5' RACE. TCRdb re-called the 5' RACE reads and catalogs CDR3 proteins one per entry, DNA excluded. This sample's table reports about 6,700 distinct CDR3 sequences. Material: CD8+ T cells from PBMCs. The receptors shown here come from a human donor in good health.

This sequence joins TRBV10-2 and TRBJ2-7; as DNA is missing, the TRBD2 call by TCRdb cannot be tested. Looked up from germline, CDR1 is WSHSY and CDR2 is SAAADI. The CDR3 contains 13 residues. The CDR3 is CASTIAASYEQYF.

This chain's CDR3 is CASSYPGGLTGELFF. The rearrangement links TRBV7-2 to TRBJ2-2; without DNA, the TCRdb call of TRBD1 cannot be checked. Germline CDR1 reads SGHTA; CDR2 reads FQGNSA. The CDR3 length is 15 residues.

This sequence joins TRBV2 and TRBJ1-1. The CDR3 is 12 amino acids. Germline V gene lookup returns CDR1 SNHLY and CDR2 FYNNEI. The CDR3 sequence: CASIAEEEMAFF. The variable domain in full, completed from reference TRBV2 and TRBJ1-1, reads EPEVTQTPSHQVTQMGQEVILRCVPISNHLYFYWYRQILGQKVEFLVSFYNNEISEKSEIFDDQFSVERPDGSNFTLKIRSTKLEDSAMYFCASIAEEEMAFFGQGTRLTVV.

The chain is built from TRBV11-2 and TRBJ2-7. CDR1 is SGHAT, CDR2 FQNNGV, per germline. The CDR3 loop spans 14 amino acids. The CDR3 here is CASSLGTSGYEQYF.

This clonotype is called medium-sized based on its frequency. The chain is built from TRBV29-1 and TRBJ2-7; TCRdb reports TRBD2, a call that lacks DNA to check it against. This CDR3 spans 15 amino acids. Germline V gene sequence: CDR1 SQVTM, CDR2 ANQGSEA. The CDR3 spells CSVEARGGRGNEQYF.

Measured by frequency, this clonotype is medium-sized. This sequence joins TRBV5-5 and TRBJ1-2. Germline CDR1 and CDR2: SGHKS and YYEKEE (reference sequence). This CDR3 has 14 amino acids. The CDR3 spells CASSLAQGGYGYTF. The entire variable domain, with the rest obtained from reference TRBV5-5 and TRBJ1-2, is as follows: DAGVTQSPTHLIKTRGQQVTLRCSPISGHKSVSWYQQVLGQGPQFIFQYYEKEERGRGNFPDRFSARQFPNYSSELNVNALLLGDSALYLCASSLAQGGYGYTFGSGTRLTVV.

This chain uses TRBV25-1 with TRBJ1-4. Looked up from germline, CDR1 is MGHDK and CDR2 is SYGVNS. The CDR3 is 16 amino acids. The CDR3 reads CASSVSAREGEEKLFF.

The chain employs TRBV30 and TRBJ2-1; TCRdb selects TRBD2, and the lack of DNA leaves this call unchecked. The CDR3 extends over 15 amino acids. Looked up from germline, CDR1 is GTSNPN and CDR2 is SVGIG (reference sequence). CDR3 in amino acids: CAWSAPAGGYNEQFF.

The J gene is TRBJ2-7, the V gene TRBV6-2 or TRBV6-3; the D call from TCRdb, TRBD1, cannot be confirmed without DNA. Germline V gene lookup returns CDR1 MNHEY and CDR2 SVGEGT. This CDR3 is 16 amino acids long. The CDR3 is CASSSPGGAGTYEQYF.

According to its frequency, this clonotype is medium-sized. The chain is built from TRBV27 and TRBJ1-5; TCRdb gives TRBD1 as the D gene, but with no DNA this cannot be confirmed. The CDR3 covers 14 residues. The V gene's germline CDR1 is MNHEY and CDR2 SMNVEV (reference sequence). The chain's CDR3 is CASSSGTVNQPQHF.

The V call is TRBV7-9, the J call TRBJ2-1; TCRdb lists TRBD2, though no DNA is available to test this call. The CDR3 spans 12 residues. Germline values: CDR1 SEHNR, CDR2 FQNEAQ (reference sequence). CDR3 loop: CASSGEGPEQFF.

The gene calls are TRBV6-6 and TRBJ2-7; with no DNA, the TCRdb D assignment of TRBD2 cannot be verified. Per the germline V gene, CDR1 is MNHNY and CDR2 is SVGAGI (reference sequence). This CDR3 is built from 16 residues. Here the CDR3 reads CASSYSPPGVSNEQYF.

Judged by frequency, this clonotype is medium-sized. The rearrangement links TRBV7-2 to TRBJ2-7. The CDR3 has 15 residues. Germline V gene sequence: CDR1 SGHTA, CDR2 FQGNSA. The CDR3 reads CASSLRRIPSYEQYF.

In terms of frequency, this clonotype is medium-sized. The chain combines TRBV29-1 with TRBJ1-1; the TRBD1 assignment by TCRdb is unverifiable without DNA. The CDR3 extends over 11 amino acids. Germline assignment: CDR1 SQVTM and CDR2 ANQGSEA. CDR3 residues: CSVHTGTEAFF.

CDR3 amino acids: CASSAGLRAGYTGELFF. The chain couples TRBV2 to TRBJ2-2; the D call of TRBD2 rests on TCRdb alone, since no DNA is present to check it. CDR1 is SNHLY, CDR2 FYNNEI, per germline. The CDR3 consists of 17 residues.

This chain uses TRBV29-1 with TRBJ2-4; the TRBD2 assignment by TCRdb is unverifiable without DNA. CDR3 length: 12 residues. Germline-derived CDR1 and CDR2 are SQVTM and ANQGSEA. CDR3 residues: CSVVPAGEFQYF.

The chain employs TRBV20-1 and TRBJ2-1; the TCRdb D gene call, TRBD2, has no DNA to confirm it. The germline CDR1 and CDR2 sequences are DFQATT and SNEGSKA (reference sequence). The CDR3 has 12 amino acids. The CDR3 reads CSARLVAGEQFF.

The CDR3 is CASSLGGTQYF. The chain recombines TRBV27 with TRBJ2-5; the D call of TRBD1 rests on TCRdb alone, since no DNA is present to check it. CDR3 length: 11 amino acids. The germline V gene has CDR1 MNHEY and CDR2 SMNVEV (reference sequence).

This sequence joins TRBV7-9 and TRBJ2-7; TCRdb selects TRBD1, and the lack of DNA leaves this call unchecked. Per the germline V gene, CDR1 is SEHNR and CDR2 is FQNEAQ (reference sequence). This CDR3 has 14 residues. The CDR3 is CASSSTGFMGEQYF.

The CDR3: CSAPSAVEDTQYF. The J gene is TRBJ2-3, the V gene TRBV20-1; TCRdb's D call of TRBD2 is untestable without DNA. The CDR3 is made up of 13 amino acids. Per germline, CDR1 DFQATT and CDR2 SNEGSKA (reference sequence).

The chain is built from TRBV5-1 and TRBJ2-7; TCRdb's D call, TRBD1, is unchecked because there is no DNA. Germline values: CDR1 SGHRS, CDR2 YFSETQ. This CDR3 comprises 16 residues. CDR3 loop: CASSLETGQNSYEQYF.

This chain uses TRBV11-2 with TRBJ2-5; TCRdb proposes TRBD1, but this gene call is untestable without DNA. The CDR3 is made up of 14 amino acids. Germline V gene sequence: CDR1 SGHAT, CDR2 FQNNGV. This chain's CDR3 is CASSPGRFQETQYF.

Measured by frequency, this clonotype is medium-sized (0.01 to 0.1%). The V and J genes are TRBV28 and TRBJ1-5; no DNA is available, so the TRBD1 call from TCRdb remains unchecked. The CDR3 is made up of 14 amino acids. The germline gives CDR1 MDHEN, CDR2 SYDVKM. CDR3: CASSLRQPNQPQHF. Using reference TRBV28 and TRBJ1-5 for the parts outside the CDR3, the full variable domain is DVKVTQSSRYLVKRTGEKVFLECVQDMDHENMFWYRQDPGLGLRLIYFSYDVKMKEKGDIPEGYSVSREKKERFSLILESASTNQTSMYLCASSLRQPNQPQHFGDGTRLSIL.

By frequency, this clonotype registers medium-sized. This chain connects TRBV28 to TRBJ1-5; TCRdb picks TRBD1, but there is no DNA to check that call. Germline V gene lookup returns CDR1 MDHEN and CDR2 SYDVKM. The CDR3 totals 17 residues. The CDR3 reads CASSLRQGALSNQPQHF.

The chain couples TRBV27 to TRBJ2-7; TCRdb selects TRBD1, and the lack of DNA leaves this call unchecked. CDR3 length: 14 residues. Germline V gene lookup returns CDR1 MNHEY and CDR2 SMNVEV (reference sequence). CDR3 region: CASSLHGTGYEQYF.

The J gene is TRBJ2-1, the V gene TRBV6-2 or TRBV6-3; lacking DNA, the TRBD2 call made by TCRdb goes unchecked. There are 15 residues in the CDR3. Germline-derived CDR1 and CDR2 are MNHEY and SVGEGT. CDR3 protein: CASSYPSGINNEQFF.

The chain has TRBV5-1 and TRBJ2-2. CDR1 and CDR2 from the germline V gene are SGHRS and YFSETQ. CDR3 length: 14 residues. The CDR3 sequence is CASSRGTDTGELFF.

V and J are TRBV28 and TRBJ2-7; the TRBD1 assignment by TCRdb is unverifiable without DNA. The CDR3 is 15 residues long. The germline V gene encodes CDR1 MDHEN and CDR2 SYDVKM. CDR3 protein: CASSSRGTISYEQYF.

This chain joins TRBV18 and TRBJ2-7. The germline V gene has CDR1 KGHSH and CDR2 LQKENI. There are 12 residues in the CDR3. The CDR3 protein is CASSPATAEQYF.

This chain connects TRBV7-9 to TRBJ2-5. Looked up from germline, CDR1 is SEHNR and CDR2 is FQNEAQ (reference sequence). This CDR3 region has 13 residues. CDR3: CASSLGIQETQYF.